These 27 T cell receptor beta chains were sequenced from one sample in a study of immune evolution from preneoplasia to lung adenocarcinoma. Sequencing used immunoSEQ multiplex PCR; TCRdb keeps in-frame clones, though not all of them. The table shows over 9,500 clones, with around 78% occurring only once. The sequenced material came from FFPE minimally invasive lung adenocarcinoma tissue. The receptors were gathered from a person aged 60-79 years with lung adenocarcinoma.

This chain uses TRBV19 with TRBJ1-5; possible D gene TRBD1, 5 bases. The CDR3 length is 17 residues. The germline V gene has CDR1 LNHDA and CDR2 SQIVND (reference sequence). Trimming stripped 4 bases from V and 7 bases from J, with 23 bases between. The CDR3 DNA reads TGTGCCAGTAGTACCCCGCCCGGGGACGGCCCCTGGCAGCCCCAGCATTTT. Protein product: CASSTPPGDGPWQPQHF.

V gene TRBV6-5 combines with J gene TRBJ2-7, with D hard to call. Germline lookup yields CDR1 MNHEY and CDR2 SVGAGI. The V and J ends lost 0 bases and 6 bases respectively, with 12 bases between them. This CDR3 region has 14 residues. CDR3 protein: CASSYSLELGEQYF. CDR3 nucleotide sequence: TGTGCCAGCAGTTACTCTCTAGAGCTTGGCGAGCAGTACTTC.

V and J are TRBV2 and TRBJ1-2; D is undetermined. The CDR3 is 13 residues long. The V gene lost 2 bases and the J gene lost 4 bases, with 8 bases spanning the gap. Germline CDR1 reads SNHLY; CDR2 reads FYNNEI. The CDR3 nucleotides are TGTGCCAGCAGTGAATCAGTCACCTATGGCTACACCTTC. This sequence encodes CASSESVTYGYTF. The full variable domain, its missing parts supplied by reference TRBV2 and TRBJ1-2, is EPEVTQTPSHQVTQMGQEVILRCVPISNHLYFYWYRQILGQKVEFLVSFYNNEISEKSEIFDDQFSVERPDGSNFTLKIRSTKLEDSAMYFCASSESVTYGYTFGSGTRLTVV.

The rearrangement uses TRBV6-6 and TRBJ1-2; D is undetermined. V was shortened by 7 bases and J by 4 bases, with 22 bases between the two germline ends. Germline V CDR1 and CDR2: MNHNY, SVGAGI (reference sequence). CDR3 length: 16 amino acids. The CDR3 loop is CASTTTRRGMIYGYTF. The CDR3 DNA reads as TGTGCCAGCACCACAACCCGGAGAGGGATGATCTATGGCTACACCTTC.

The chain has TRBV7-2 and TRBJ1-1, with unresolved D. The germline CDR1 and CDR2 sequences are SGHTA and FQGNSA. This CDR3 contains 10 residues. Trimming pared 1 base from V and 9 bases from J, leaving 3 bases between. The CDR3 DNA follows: TGTGCCAGCAGCTTAGTCAAAGCTTTCTTT. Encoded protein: CASSLVKAFF. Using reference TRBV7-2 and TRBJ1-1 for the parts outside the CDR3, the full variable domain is GAGVSQSPSNKVTEKGKDVELRCDPISGHTALYWYRQSLGQGLEFLIYFQGNSAPDKSGLPSDRFSAERTGGSVSTLTIQRTQQEDSAVYLCASSLVKAFFGQGTRLTVV.

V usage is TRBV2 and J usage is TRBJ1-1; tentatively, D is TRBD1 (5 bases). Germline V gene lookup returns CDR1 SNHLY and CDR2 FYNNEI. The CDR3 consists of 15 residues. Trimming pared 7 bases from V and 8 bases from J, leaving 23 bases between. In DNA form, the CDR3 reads TGTGCCAGCAATGTTCCGGGGGTGGGGGTCTCCGAAGCTTTCTTT. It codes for CASNVPGVGVSEAFF.

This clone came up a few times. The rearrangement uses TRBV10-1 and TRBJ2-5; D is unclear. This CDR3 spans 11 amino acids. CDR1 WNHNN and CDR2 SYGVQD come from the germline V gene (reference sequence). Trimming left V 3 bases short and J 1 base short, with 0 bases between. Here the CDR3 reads CASSDQETQYF. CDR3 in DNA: TGCGCCAGCAGTGACCAAGAGACCCAGTACTTC.

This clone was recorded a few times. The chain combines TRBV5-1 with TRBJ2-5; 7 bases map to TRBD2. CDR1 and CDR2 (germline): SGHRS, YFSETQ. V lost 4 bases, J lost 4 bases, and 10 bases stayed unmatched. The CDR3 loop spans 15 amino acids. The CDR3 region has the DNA TGCGCCAGCAGCCCGGCGACTAGCCCCATAGAGACCCAGTACTTC. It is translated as CASSPATSPIETQYF.

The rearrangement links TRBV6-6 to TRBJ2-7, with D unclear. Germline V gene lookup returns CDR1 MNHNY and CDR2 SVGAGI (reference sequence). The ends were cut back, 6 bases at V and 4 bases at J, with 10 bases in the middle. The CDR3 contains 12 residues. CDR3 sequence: CASSPAIYEQYF. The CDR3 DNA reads TGTGCCAGCAGCCCGGCCATTTACGAGCAGTACTTC.

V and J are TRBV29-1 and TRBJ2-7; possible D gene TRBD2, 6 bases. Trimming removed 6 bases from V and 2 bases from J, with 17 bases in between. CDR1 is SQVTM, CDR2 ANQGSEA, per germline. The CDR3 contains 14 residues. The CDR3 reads CSVAGQGVTYEQYF. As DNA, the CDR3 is TGCAGCGTAGCGGGCCAGGGAGTAACCTACGAGCAGTACTTC.

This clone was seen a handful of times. The CDR3 DNA is TGTGCCGAACTGGGACAGTTCGATGGCTACACCTTC. Amino acids: CAELGQFDGYTF. The chain employs TRBV7-2 and TRBJ1-2, with 7 nucleotides matching TRBD1. Trimming cost V 11 bases and J 6 bases; bases outside gene matches: 9. The CDR3 loop spans 12 amino acids. Germline CDR1 reads SGHTA; CDR2 reads FQGNSA.

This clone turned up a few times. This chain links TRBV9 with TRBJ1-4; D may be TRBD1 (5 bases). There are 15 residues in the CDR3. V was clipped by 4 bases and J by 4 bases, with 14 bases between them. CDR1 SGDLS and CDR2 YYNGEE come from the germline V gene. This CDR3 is CASSPFGTDNEKLFF. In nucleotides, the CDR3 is TGTGCCAGCAGCCCCTTCGGGACTGATAATGAAAAACTGTTTTTT.

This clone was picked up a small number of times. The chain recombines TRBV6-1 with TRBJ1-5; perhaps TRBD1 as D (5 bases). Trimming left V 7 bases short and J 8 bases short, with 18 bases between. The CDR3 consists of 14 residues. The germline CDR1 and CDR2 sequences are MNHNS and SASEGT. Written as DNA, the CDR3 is TGTGCCAGCACCCCAGGGACCTCCGGAGAGCCCCAGCATTTT. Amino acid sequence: CASTPGTSGEPQHF.

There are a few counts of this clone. The CDR3 nucleotides are TGTGCCAGCAGCGTAGCGGTAGGTTACAATGAGCAGTTCTTC. Translating it yields CASSVAVGYNEQFF. The V call is TRBV9, the J call TRBJ2-1; D unclear. The CDR3 is 14 residues long. Germline CDR1 SGDLS, CDR2 YYNGEE. The germline V and J ends were trimmed by 0 bases and 4 bases, with 8 bases remaining between them.

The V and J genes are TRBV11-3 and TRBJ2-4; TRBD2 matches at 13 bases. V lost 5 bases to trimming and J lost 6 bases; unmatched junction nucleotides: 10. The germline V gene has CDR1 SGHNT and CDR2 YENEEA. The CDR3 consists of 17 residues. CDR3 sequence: CASSMEGTSGEINIQYF. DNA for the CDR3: TGTGCCAGCAGCATGGAGGGGACTAGCGGGGAGATAAACATTCAGTACTTC.

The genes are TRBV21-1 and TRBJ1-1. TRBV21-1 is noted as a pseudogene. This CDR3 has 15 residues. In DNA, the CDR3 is TGTGCCAGCAGCAAATGGGAAAACAACTACACTGAAGCTTTCTTT. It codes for CASSKWENNYTEAFF.

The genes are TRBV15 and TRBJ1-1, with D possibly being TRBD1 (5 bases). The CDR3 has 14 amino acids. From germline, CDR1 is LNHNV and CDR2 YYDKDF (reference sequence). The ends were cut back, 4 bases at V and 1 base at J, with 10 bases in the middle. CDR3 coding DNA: TGTGCCACCAGCAAGTGGGGGGGGAACACTGAAGCTTTCTTT. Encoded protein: CATSKWGGNTEAFF.

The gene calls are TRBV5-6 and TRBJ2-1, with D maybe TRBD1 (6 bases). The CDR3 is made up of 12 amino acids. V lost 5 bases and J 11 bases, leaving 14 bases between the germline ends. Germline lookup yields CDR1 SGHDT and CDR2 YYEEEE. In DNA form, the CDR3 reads TGTGCCAGCAGTCTGCTGGGACATCAGCAGTTCTTC. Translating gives CASSLLGHQQFF.

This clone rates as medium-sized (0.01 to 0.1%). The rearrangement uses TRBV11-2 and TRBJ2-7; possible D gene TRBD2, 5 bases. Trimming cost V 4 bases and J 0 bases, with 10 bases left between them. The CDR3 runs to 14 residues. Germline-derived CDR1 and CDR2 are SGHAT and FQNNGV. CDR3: CASSSRLSSYEQYF. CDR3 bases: TGTGCCAGCAGCTCGCGACTAAGCTCCTACGAGCAGTACTTC.

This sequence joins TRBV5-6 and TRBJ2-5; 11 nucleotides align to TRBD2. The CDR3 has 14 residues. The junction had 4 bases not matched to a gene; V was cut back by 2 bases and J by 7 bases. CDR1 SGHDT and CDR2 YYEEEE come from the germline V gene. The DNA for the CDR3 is TGTGCCAGCAGCTTTTCCGGGACTAGCGGGACCCAGTACTTC. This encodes CASSFSGTSGTQYF.

In DNA, the CDR3 is TGCGCCAGCAGCCAAGAGGTATGGCAGTACGAGCAGTACTTC. Protein product: CASSQEVWQYEQYF. V gene TRBV4-1 combines with J gene TRBJ2-7; D is unclear. CDR1 is MGHRA, CDR2 YSYEKL, per germline. The CDR3 runs to 14 residues. V lost 0 bases to trimming and J lost 4 bases, with 10 bases between them.

CDR3 in DNA: TGTGCCAGCAGTCCTTACGGACAGGTCCGTACGCAGTATTTT. It codes for CASSPYGQVRTQYF. The chain uses TRBV27 and TRBJ2-3; 7 nucleotides align to TRBD1. The CDR3 extends over 14 amino acids. Losses at the gene ends were 5 bases for V and 8 bases for J; bases not matched to a gene: 10. CDR1 and CDR2 from the germline V gene are MNHEY and SMNVEV (reference sequence).

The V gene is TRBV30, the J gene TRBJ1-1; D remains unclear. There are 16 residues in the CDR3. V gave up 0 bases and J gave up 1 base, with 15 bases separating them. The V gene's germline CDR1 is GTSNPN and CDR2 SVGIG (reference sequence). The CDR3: CAWSVPWGLGNTEAFF. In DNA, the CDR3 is TGTGCCTGGAGTGTACCATGGGGTTTGGGGAACACTGAAGCTTTCTTT.

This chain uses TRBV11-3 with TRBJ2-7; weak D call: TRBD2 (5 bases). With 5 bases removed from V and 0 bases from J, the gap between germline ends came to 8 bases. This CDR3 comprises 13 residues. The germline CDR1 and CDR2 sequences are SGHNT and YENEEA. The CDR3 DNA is TGTGCCAGCAGCCTCGGGATCTCCTACGAGCAGTACTTC. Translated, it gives CASSLGISYEQYF. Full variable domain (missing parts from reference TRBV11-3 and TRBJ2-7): EAGVVQSPRYKIIEKKQPVAFWCNPISGHNTLYWYLQNLGQGPELLIRYENEEAVDDSQLPKDRFSAERLKGVDSTLKIQPAELGDSAVYLCASSLGISYEQYFGPGTRLTVT.

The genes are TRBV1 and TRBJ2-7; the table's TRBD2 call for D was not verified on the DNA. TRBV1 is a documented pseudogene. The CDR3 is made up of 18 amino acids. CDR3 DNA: TGCACCAGCAGCCAAGTACTAGCGGGGGGCCTGAGCTCCTACGAGCAGTACTTC. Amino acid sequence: CTSSQVLAGGLSSYEQYF.

The CDR3 sequence is CASSLVGGSNEKLFF. Here the CDR3 DNA reads TGTGCCAGCAGCTTAGTGGGAGGTTCTAATGAAAAACTGTTTTTT. The chain has TRBV7-9 and TRBJ1-4; D not resolved. The germline V gene encodes CDR1 SEHNR and CDR2 FQNEAQ (reference sequence). Trimming cost V 1 base and J 3 bases, with 9 bases left between them. The CDR3 length is 15 residues.

The DNA for the CDR3 is TGTGCCAGCAGCTTAGCAGGGACAACTAGCACAGATACGCAGTATTTT. Translating gives CASSLAGTTSTDTQYF. The V call is TRBV7-6, the J call TRBJ2-3, with D tentatively TRBD1 (6 bases). Germline V lookup: CDR1 SGHVS, CDR2 FNYEAQ. CDR3 length equals 16 residues. The V and J ends lost 0 bases and 0 bases respectively, with 10 bases between them. The full variable domain, in which reference TRBV7-6 and TRBJ2-3 provide the parts outside the CDR3, is GAGVSQSPRYKVTKRGQDVALRCDPISGHVSLYWYRQALGQGPEFLTYFNYEAQQDKSGLPNDRFSAERPEGSISTLTIQRTEQRDSAMYRCASSLAGTTSTDTQYFGPGTRLTVL.